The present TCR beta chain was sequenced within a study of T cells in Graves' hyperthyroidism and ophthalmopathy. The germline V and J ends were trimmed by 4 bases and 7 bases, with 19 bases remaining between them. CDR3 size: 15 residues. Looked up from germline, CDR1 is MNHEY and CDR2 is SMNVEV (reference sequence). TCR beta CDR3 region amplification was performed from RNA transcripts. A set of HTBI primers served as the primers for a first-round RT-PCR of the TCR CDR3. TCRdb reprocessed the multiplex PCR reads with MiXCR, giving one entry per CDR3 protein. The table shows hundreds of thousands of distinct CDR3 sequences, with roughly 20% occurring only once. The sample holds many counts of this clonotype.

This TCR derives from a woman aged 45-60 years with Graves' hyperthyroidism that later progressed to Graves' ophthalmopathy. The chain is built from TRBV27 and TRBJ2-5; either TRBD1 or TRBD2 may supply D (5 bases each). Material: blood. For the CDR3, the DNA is TGTGCCAGCAGTTCGTTCACAGGCCCGGCGGGGACCCAGTACTTC. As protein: CASSSFTGPAGTQYF.